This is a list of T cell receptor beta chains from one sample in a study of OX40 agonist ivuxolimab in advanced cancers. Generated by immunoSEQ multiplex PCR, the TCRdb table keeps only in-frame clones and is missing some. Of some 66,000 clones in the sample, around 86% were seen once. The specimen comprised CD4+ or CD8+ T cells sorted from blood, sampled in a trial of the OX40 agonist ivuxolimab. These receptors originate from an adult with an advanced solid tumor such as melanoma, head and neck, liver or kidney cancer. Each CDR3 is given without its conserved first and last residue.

CDR3: ASRESSRGNEQF
J: TRBJ2-1
V: TRBV6-1

CDR3: ASSLDTGRNTEAF
J: TRBJ1-1
V: TRBV11-2

CDR3: ASSKGGGLEKYQETQY
J: TRBJ2-5
V: TRBV21-1

CDR3: ASSSGLVEVYNEQF
J: TRBJ2-1
V: TRBV5-1

CDR3: SVEDSFVGTDTQY
J: TRBJ2-3
V: TRBV29-1

CDR3: ASSLAALGQAFQETQY
J: TRBJ2-5
V: TRBV11-1

CDR3: ASSIGLNTEAF
J: TRBJ1-1
V: TRBV6-6

CDR3: ASSHRYNEQF
J: TRBJ2-1
V: TRBV14

CDR3: ASSSAGPAGNEQF
J: TRBJ2-1
V: TRBV6-5

CDR3: ASSLERSGGPHEQY
J: TRBJ2-7
V: TRBV5-1

CDR3: ASSQSVLGGLAGGICTDTQY
J: TRBJ2-3
V: TRBV23-1

CDR3: ASSLAAGNSYEQY
J: TRBJ2-7
V: TRBV7-6

CDR3: ASGTDSYEQY
J: TRBJ2-7
V: TRBV2

CDR3: ASRESGSGTDTQY
J: TRBJ2-3
V: TRBV2

CDR3: ASIRTGGRDEQF
J: TRBJ2-1
V: TRBV7-2

CDR3: SVTVPGQGVSEAF
J: TRBJ1-1
V: TRBV29-1

CDR3: ASSPYDGNSGNTIY
J: TRBJ1-3
V: TRBV18

CDR3: ASSNRVVGEAF
J: TRBJ1-1
V: TRBV11-3

CDR3: SVAGTSGTGQETQY
J: TRBJ2-5
V: TRBV29-1

CDR3: ASSSHPGLEYGYT
J: TRBJ1-2
V: TRBV7-3

CDR3: ASSPTGNSYNEQF
J: TRBJ2-1
V: TRBV9

CDR3: ASSLEGASGSYEQY
J: TRBJ2-7
V: TRBV7-2

CDR3: ASSSGDLTYEQY
J: TRBJ2-7
V: TRBV7-8

CDR3: ASSPRGLQETQY
J: TRBJ2-5
V: TRBV6-5

CDR3: ASSLSGRVTDTQY
J: TRBJ2-3
V: TRBV11-3

CDR3: ASSLILGTTEQF
J: TRBJ2-1
V: TRBV7-9

CDR3: SVVSYNEQF
J: TRBJ2-1
V: TRBV20-1

CDR3: ATSRGGGNQPQH
J: TRBJ1-5
V: TRBV15

CDR3: ASSEAMETQY
J: TRBJ2-5
V: TRBV6-1

CDR3: ASSGESVGQPQH
J: TRBJ1-5
V: TRBV19

CDR3: ASSPGTDTQY
J: TRBJ2-3
V: TRBV5-5

CDR3: ASSPPSGVNNEQF
J: TRBJ2-1
V: TRBV28

CDR3: ASSLAGPLSEQF
J: TRBJ2-1
V: TRBV5-4

CDR3: ASSQVQGVGSYGYT
J: TRBJ1-2
V: TRBV4-1

CDR3: ATSRYQGARDYGYT
J: TRBJ1-2
V: TRBV15

CDR3: ASSPGQGLMGETQY
J: TRBJ2-5
V: TRBV5-4

CDR3: ASSLVVGLAGGYEQY
J: TRBJ2-7
V: TRBV7-2